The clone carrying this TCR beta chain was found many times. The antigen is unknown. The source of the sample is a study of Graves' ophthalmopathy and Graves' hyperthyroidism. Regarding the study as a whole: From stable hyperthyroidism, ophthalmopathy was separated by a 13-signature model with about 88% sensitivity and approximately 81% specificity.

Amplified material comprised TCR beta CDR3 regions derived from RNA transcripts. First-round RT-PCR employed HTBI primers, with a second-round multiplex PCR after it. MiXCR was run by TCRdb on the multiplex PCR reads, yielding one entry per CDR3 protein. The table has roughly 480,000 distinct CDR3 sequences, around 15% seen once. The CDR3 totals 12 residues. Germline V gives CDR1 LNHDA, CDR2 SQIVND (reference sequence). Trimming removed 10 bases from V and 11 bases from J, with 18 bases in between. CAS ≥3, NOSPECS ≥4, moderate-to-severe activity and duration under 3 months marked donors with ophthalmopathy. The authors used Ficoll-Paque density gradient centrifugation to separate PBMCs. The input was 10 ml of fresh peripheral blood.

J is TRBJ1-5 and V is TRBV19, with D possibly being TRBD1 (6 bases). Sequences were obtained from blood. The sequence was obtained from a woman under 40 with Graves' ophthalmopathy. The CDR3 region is CATSGAGVSQHF. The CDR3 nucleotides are TGTGCCACCAGCGGAGCAGGGGTTTCCCAGCATTTT.